This TCR beta chain is from a study of T cells in Graves' hyperthyroidism and ophthalmopathy. Details on this clonotype: The antigen is undetermined.

Amplification of TCR beta CDR3 regions used RNA as the template. Primed by the HTBI set, a first-round RT-PCR was run on the TCR CDR3. TCRdb re-derived calls from the multiplex PCR reads in MiXCR, one entry per CDR3 protein. The top ten hold 7.5% to 9.5% of the sample, which has about 840,000 distinct CDR3 sequences, more than 30% seen once. Points from the study as a whole: Blood samples included most of the expanded thyroid clonotypes exceeding 0.001.

V was cut by 2 bases and J by 4 bases, with 12 bases left in between. The CDR3 runs 15 residues. Stability of Graves' hyperthyroidism was defined as absent ophthalmopathy progression within 18 months. It was uncontrolled infection, other autoimmune disease, pregnancy or lactation that excluded patients. Sequences were obtained from blood. V gene TRBV12-3 or TRBV12-4 combines with J gene TRBJ1-5; no clear D gene. The sequence derives from a man younger than 35 with Graves' hyperthyroidism. CDR3 sequence (DNA): TGTGCCAGCAGTTTAAGCTGGACGGCTAATCAGCCCCAGCATTTT. It yields the protein CASSLSWTANQPQHF.